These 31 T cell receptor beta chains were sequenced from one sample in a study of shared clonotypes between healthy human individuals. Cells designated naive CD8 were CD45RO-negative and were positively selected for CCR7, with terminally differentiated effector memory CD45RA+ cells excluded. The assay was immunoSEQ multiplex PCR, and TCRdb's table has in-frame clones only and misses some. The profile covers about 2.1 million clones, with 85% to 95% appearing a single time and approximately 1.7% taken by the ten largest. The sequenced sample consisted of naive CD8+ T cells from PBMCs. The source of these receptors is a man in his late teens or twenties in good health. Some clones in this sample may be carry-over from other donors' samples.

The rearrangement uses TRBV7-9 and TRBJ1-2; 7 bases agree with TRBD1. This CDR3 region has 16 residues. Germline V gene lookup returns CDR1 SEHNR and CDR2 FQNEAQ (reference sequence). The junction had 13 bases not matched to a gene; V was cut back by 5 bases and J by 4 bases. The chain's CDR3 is CASSVVAGGRAYGYTF. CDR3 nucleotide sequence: TGTGCCAGCAGCGTAGTCGCAGGGGGTCGGGCCTATGGCTACACCTTC.

The CDR3 protein is CATNNRAPNEQFF. The CDR3 DNA follows: TGTGCCACCAACAACAGGGCCCCAAATGAGCAGTTCTTC. J is TRBJ2-1 and V is TRBV19, with D maybe TRBD1 (6 bases). V was pared by 10 bases and J by 7 bases, with 17 bases between. From germline, CDR1 is LNHDA and CDR2 SQIVND (reference sequence). This CDR3 is built from 13 residues.

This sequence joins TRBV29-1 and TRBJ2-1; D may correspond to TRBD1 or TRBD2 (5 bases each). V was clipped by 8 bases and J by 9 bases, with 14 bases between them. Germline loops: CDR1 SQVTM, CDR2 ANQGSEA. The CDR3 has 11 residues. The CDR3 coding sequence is TGCAGCCTGAGGTGGGGGTCTGAGCAGTTCTTC. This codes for CSLRWGSEQFF.

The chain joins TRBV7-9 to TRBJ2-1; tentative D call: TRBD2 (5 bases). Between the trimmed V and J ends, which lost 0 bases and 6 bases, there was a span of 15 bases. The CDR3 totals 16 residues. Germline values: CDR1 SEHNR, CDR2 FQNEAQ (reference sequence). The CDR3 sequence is CASSLALAGPGNEQFF. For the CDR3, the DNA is TGTGCCAGCAGCTTAGCGCTGGCGGGCCCGGGCAATGAGCAGTTCTTC.

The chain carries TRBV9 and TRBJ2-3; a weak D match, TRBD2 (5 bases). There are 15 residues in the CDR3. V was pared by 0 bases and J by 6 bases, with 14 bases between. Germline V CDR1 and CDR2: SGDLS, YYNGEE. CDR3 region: CASSVGQSWRDTQYF. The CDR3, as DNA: TGTGCCAGCAGCGTAGGGCAGTCCTGGAGGGATACGCAGTATTTT.

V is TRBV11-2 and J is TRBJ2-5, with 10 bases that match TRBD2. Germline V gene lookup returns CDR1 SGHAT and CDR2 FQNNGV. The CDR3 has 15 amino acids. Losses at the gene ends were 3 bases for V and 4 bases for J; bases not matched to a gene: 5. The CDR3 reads CASSLPGTSVETQYF. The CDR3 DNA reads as TGTGCCAGCAGCTTGCCCGGGACTAGCGTAGAGACCCAGTACTTC.

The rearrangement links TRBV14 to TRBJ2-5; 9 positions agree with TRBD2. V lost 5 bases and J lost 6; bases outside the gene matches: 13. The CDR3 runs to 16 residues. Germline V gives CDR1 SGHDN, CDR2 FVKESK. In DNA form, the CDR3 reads TGTGCCAGCAGCTCCGCGGGCGGGAGGGCCACGAAGACCCAGTACTTC. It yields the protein CASSSAGGRATKTQYF.

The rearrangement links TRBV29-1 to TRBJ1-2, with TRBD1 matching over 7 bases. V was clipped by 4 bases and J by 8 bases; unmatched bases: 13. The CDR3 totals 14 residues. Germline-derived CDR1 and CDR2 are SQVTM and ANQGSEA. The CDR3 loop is CSVVRGQAPGGYTF. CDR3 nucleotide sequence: TGCAGCGTTGTGCGAGGACAGGCCCCTGGGGGCTACACCTTC.

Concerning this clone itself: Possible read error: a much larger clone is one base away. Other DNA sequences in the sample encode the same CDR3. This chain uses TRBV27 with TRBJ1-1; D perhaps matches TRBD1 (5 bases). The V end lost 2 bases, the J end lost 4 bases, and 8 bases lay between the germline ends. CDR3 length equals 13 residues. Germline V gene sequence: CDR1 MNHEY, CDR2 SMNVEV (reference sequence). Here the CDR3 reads CASSLGGSTEAFF. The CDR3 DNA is TGTGCCAGCAGTTTAGGGGGGAGCACTGAAGCTTTCTTT.

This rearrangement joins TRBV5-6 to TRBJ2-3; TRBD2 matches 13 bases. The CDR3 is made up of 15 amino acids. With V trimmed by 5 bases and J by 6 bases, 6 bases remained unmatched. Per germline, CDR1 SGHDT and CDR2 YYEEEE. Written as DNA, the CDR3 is TGTGCCAGCAGAATGACTAGCGGGAGGCCTGATACGCAGTATTTT. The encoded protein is CASRMTSGRPDTQYF.

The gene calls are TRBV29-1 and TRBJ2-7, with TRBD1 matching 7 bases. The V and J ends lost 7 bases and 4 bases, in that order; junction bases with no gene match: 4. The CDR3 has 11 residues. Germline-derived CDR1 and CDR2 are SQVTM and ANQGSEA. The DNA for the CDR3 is TGCAGCGGCCTGGGACAGTACGAGCAGTACTTC. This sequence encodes CSGLGQYEQYF.

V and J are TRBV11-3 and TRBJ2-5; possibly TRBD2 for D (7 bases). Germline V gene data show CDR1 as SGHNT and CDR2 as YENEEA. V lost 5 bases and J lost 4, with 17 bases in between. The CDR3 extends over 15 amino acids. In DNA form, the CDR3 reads TGTGCCAGCAGCCGTAGCTGGGGAGGGGGAGAGACCCAGTACTTC. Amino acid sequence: CASSRSWGGGETQYF.

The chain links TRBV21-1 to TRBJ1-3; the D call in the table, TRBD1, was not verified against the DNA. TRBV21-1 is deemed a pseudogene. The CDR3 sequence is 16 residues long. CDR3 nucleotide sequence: TGTGCCAGCAGCAACCAGGGGATTATTTCTGGAAACACCATATATTTT. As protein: CASSNQGIISGNTIYF.

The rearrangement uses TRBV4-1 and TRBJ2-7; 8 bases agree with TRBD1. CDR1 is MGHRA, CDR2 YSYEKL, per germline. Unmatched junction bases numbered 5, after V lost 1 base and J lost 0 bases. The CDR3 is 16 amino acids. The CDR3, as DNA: TGCGCCAGCAGCCAAGGTAGGGACAGGAGCTCCTACGAGCAGTACTTC. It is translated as CASSQGRDRSSYEQYF.

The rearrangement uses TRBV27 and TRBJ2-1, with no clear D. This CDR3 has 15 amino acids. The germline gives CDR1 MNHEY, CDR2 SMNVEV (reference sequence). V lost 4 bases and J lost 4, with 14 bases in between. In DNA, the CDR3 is TGTGCCAGCAGTTCAGGACGTTACCCGTACAATGAGCAGTTCTTC. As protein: CASSSGRYPYNEQFF.

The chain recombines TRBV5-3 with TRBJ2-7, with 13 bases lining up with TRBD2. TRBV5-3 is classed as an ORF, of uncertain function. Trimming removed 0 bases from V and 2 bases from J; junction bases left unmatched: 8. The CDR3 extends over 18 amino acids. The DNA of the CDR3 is TGTGCCAGAAGCTTGGATGGTGGGACTAGCGGGATCGCCTACGAGCAGTACTTC. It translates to CARSLDGGTSGIAYEQYF.

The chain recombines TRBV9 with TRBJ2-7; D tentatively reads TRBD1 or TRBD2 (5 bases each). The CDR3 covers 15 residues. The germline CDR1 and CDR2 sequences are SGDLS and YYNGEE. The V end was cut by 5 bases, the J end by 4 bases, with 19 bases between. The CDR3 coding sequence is TGTGCCAGCAGTCCCGTGTCCCAGGGACCATACGAGCAGTACTTC. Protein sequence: CASSPVSQGPYEQYF.

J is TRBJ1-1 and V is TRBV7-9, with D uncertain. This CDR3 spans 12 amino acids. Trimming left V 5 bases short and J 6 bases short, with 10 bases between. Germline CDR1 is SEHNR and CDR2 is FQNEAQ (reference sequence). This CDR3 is CASSRLYSEAFF. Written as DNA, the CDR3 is TGTGCCAGCAGCCGGCTCTACTCTGAAGCTTTCTTT.

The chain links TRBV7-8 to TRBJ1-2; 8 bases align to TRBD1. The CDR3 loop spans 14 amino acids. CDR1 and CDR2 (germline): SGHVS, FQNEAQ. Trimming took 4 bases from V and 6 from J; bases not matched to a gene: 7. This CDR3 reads CASSSFQDRDGYTF. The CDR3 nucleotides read TGTGCCAGCAGCTCGTTCCAGGACAGGGATGGCTACACCTTC.

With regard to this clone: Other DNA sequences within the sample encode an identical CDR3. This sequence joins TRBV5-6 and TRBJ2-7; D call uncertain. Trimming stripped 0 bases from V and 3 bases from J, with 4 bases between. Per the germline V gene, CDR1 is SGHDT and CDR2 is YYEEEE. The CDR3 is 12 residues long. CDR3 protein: CASSLGNYEQYF. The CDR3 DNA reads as TGTGCCAGCAGCTTGGGCAACTACGAGCAGTACTTC.

CDR3 coding DNA: TGTGCCAGCAGTTGGGGCAGTTTACTAGGGACTAGCGGGACCTACGAGCAGTACTTC. This sequence encodes CASSWGSLLGTSGTYEQYF. The J gene is TRBJ2-7, the V gene TRBV28; 13 bases line up with TRBD2. Trimming removed 4 bases from V and 2 bases from J; junction bases left unmatched: 14. The CDR3 contains 19 residues. Germline CDR1 and CDR2: MDHEN and SYDVKM.

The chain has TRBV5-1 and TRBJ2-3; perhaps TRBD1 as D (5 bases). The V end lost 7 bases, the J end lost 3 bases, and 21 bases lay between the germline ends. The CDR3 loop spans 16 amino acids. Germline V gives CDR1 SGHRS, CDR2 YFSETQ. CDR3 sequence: CASGQGLVGLTDTQYF. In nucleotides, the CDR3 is TGCGCCAGCGGCCAGGGTTTGGTTGGTTTGACAGATACGCAGTATTTT.

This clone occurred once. The CDR3 DNA sequence: TGTGCCAGCAGCTTTGGGAGTGGGGGGCGGGCCTACGAGCAGTACTTC. Translating gives CASSFGSGGRAYEQYF. V usage is TRBV7-6 and J usage is TRBJ2-7, with D possibly called TRBD1 or TRBD2 (6 bases each). The CDR3 covers 16 residues. Trimming shortened V by 3 bases and J by 2 bases, and 17 bases separated the two germline ends. The V gene's germline CDR1 is SGHVS and CDR2 FNYEAQ.

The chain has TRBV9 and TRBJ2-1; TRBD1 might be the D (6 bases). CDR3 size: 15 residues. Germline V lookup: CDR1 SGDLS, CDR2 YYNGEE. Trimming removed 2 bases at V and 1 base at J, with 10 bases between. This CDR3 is CASSVSGESYNEQFF. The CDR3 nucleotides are TGTGCCAGCAGCGTTTCAGGGGAATCCTACAATGAGCAGTTCTTC. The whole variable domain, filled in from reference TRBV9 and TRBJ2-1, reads DSGVTQTPKHLITATGQRVTLRCSPRSGDLSVYWYQQSLDQGLQFLIQYYNGEERAKGNILERFSAQQFPDLHSELNLSSLELGDSALYFCASSVSGESYNEQFFGPGTRLTVL.

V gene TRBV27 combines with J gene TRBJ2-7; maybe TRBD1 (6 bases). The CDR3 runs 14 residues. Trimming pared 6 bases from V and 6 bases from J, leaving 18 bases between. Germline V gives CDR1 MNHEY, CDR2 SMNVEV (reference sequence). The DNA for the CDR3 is TGTGCCAGCAGCCTCGTCAGGGGAGACCCCGAGCAGTACTTC. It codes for CASSLVRGDPEQYF.

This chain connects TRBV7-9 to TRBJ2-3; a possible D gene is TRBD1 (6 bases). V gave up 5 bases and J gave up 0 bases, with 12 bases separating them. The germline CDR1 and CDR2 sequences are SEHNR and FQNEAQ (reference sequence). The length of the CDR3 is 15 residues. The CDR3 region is CASSPARGSTDTQYF. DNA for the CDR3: TGTGCCAGCAGCCCGGCTAGGGGGAGCACAGATACGCAGTATTTT.

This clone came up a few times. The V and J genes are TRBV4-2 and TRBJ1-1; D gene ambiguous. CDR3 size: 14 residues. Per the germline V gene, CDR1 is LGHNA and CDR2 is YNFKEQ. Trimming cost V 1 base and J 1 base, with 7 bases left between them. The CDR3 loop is CASSQAGANTEAFF. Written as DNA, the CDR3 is TGTGCCAGCAGCCAAGCAGGAGCGAACACTGAAGCTTTCTTT.

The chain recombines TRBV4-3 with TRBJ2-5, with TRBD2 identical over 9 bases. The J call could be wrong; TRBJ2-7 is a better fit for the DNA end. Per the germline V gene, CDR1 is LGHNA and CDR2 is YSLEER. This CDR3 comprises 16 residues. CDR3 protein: CASSPRLAAPTYEQYF. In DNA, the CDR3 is TGCGCCAGCAGCCCCCGACTAGCGGCCCCCACCTACGAGCAGTACTTC.

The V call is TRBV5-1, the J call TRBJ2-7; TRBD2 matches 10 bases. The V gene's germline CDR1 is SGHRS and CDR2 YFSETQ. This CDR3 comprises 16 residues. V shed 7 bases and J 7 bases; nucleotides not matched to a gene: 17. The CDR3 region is CASCPGRLAGVSEQYF. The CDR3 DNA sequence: TGCGCCAGCTGCCCCGGTCGGCTAGCGGGAGTTAGTGAGCAGTACTTC.

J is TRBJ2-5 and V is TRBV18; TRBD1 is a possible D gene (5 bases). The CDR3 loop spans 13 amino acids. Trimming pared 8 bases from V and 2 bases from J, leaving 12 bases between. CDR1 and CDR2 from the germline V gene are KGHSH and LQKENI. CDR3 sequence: CASQDSPQETQYF. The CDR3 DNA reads TGTGCCAGCCAAGACAGCCCTCAAGAGACCCAGTACTTC.

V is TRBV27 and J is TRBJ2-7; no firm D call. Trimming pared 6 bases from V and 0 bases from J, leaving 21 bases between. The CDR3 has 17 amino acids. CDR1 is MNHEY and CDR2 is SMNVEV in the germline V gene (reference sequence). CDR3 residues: CASSPSGVVRSSYEQYF. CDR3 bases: TGTGCCAGCAGCCCTTCGGGCGTAGTCCGAAGCTCCTACGAGCAGTACTTC.